This record covers a single T cell receptor beta chain. Its antigen remains unidentified. The data were taken from a study of post-analysis software for immune sequencing data. Overall study results and limits: When patients were compared with controls, about 5 TRBV segments were more frequent, TRBV5-6, TRBV5-1 and TRBV20-1 among them.

Germline V gene lookup returns CDR1 SEHNR and CDR2 FQNEAQ (reference sequence). The CDR3 is 13 residues long. With 2 bases removed from V and 8 bases from J, the gap between germline ends came to 12 bases. cDNA libraries of TCR beta carried unique molecular identifiers. TCRdb re-called the PCR reads with MiXCR, one entry per CDR3 protein. In the table there are around 770,000 distinct CDR3 sequences, 46% of which are singletons. The sequence derives from a girl between 10 and 17 years old with multiple sclerosis. This chain links TRBV7-9 with TRBJ1-2; no clear D. Input material: blood. This CDR3 reads CASSLSGTVGYTF. The CDR3 nucleotides read TGTGCCAGCAGCTTAAGCGGAACTGTAGGCTACACCTTC.